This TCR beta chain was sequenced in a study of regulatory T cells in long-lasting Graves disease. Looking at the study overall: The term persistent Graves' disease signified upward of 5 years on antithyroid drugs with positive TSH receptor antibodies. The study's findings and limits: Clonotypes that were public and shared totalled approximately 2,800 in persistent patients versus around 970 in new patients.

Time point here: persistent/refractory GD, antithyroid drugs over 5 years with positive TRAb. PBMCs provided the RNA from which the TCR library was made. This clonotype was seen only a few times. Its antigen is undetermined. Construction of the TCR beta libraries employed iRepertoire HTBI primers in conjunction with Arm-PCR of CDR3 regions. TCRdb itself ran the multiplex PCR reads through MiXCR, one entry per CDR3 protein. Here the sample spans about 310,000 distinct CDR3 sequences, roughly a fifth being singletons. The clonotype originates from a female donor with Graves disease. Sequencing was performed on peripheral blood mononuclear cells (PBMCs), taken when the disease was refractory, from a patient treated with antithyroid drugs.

The CDR3 DNA sequence: TGTGCCAGCAGCCAAACTAGGCAGGGCGAGCAGTACTTC. Protein: CASSQTRQGEQYF. The rearrangement links TRBV4-2 to TRBJ2-7; D might be TRBD1 or TRBD2, each matching 5 bases. The CDR3 spans 13 residues. Per germline, CDR1 LGHNA and CDR2 YNFKEQ. The germline V and J ends were trimmed by 2 bases and 6 bases, with 11 bases remaining between them.